The next 13 T cell receptor beta chains were all read from a single sample in a study of graft-versus-host responses after intestinal transplantation. Graft specimens yielded both intraepithelial and lamina propria lymphocytes. TCRdb keeps only in-frame clones here, not all; method: immunoSEQ multiplex PCR. Found here are approximately 15,000 clones, about 80% of them singletons; the top ten hold about 20%. The sequenced sample was ileum tissue, obtained 104 days after intestinal transplant. Receptor source: a human patient who received an intestinal transplant, so some T cells may come from the graft donor.

The gene calls are TRBV29-1 and TRBJ2-7; D gene uncertain. Germline V CDR1 and CDR2: SQVTM, ANQGSEA. With 7 bases removed from V and 0 bases from J, the gap between germline ends came to 10 bases. This CDR3 is built from 12 residues. CDR3 amino acids: CSANAASYEQYF. The CDR3, as DNA: TGCAGCGCTAACGCCGCCTCCTACGAGCAGTACTTC.

This clone was seen only a few times. This chain connects TRBV7-9 to TRBJ1-4; unclear D gene. CDR3 size: 14 residues. Germline CDR1 and CDR2: SEHNR and FQNEAQ (reference sequence). V lost 8 bases and J 0 bases, leaving 10 bases between the germline ends. DNA for the CDR3: TGTGCCAGCGTTTTACTTGCAACTAATGAAAAACTGTTTTTT. Translation: CASVLLATNEKLFF.

Concerning this clone: The same CDR3 also results from other DNA sequences found in this sample. This chain connects TRBV5-1 to TRBJ2-7, with 7 bases that match TRBD1. J was trimmed by 0 bases and V by 4 bases; bases with no gene match: 7. Germline V gene sequence: CDR1 SGHRS, CDR2 YFSETQ. This CDR3 contains 15 residues. The chain's CDR3 is CASSPRQGSSYEQYF. The CDR3 region has the DNA TGCGCCAGCAGCCCAAGACAGGGTAGCTCCTACGAGCAGTACTTC.

This chain uses TRBV7-2 with TRBJ2-7, with 11 bases matching TRBD1. Germline V gene sequence: CDR1 SGHTA, CDR2 FQGNSA. The ends lost 2 bases at V and 6 bases at J; junction bases unmatched: 9. The CDR3 spans 16 residues. As DNA, the CDR3 is TGTGCCAGCAGCTTAAGGAACTCCGGGACAGGGGGCGAGCAGTACTTC. Protein product: CASSLRNSGTGGEQYF.

This clone has a handful of counts. The CDR3 sequence is CASSYRGTMNTEAFF. The DNA of the CDR3 is TGTGCCAGCAGTTACCGGGGGACCATGAACACTGAAGCTTTCTTT. The chain links TRBV6-5 to TRBJ1-1; D possibly corresponds to TRBD1 (5 bases). CDR3 length: 15 residues. V lost 2 bases and J 0 bases, leaving 10 bases between the germline ends. Per germline, CDR1 MNHEY and CDR2 SVGAGI.

The chain is built from TRBV19 and TRBJ1-2, with 8 bases matching TRBD1. CDR3 length equals 14 residues. In germline, CDR1 is LNHDA, CDR2 SQIVND (reference sequence). V shed 7 bases and J 6 bases; nucleotides not matched to a gene: 10. The DNA for the CDR3 is TGTGCCAGTACCCTCGACAGGGGTTGGGATGGCTACACCTTC. It encodes CASTLDRGWDGYTF.

The chain carries TRBV20-1 and TRBJ2-7; D possibly uses TRBD1 or TRBD2 (5 bases each). From germline, CDR1 is DFQATT and CDR2 SNEGSKA (reference sequence). The CDR3 runs 10 residues. V was shortened by 5 bases and J by 6 bases, with 8 bases between the two germline ends. The CDR3 loop reads CSALRGEQYF. DNA of the CDR3: TGCAGTGCTTTGAGGGGCGAGCAGTACTTC.

This chain links TRBV7-3 with TRBJ2-1; D might be TRBD2 (6 bases). CDR1 is SGHTA and CDR2 is FQGTGA in the germline V gene. The ends were cut back, 2 bases at V and 13 bases at J, with 12 bases in the middle. The CDR3 has 12 residues. CDR3 bases: TGTGCCAGCAGCTTACGGGACTCCTTACAGTTCTTC. It encodes CASSLRDSLQFF.

Notes on this clone: At the DNA level, this CDR3 is encoded by other sequences in the same sample as well. The chain joins TRBV5-6 to TRBJ1-1; no reliable D call. Trimming took 1 base from V and 5 from J, leaving 6 bases between them. Per germline, CDR1 SGHDT and CDR2 YYEEEE. This CDR3 is 12 amino acids long. CDR3 bases: TGTGCCAGCAGCTTGAGAGGGACTGAAGCTTTCTTT. Protein product: CASSLRGTEAFF.

This clone was counted once. The CDR3 nucleotides read TGTGCCAGCAGTTTATTAAGGAACCGGGCTAATACGCAGTATTTT. Translating it yields CASSLLRNRANTQYF. The chain employs TRBV27 and TRBJ2-3; D uncertain. The V and J ends lost 1 base and 7 bases respectively, with 15 bases between them. The length of the CDR3 is 15 residues. CDR1 MNHEY and CDR2 SMNVEV come from the germline V gene (reference sequence).

This sequence joins TRBV6-1 and TRBJ1-2; tentatively, D is TRBD1 (6 bases). Trimming removed 3 bases at V and 2 bases at J, with 22 bases between. This CDR3 spans 18 amino acids. From germline, CDR1 is MNHNS and CDR2 SASEGT. The CDR3: CASSDVSWGAGKNYGYTF. The CDR3 region has the DNA TGTGCCAGCAGTGATGTTTCTTGGGGGGCCGGTAAGAACTATGGCTACACCTTC.

This chain links TRBV11-2 with TRBJ2-1; D is perhaps TRBD1 (5 bases). V lost 8 bases to trimming and J lost 2 bases, with 13 bases between them. Germline CDR1 is SGHAT and CDR2 is FQNNGV. CDR3 length equals 14 residues. CDR3 nucleotides: TGTGCCAGCGACTCAGGGTACGCCTACAATGAGCAGTTCTTC. This sequence encodes CASDSGYAYNEQFF.

The V gene is TRBV7-9, the J gene TRBJ2-5; D remains unclear. The ends were cut back, 4 bases at V and 1 base at J, with 10 bases in the middle. The CDR3 spans 14 residues. Germline lookup yields CDR1 SEHNR and CDR2 FQNEAQ (reference sequence). The CDR3 loop reads CASSSRRPQETQYF. The CDR3 DNA reads as TGTGCCAGCAGCTCAAGGCGGCCCCAAGAGACCCAGTACTTC.